Listed below are T cell receptor beta chains from one sample, sequenced in a study of T cell responses to AZD1222 COVID-19 vaccine. Assay used: immunoSEQ multiplex PCR; TCRdb lists only in-frame clones, some missing. The sample carries 50,000 to 65,000 clones, 70% to 90% recorded once. The sample was peripheral blood, taken 28 days after the second AZD1222 dose. Every receptor here comes from an adult who received the AZD1222 COVID-19 vaccine. Both conserved end residues are part of each CDR3. D genes are given only for firm matches.

TRBV5-4	TRBJ2-5	TRBD2	TGTGCCAGCAGTCGGACTAGCGGGGCACAAGAGACCCAGTACTTC	CASSRTSGAQETQYF
TRBV4-3	TRBJ1-2	TRBD1	TGCGCCAGCAGCCAAGATCTACAGGGGGCGGGAGGCTACACCTTC	CASSQDLQGAGGYTF
TRBV29-1	TRBJ2-1	TRBD2	TGCAGCGTTGCCGGGGAGCGGGGGACCTCCTACAATGAGCAGTTCTTC	CSVAGERGTSYNEQFF
TRBV5-5	TRBJ2-7	NA	TGTGCCAGCAGCTTAAGCACCTACGAGCAGTACTTC	CASSLSTYEQYF
TRBV6-5	TRBJ1-2	NA	TGTGCCAGCAGTTACCCCGGGACGCCTTCCTATGGCTACACCTTC	CASSYPGTPSYGYTF
TRBV6-5	TRBJ1-2	NA	TGTGCCAGCAGCCCCGACGACAGTTCCTTTGGCTACACCTTC	CASSPDDSSFGYTF
TRBV5-1	TRBJ2-1	NA	TGCGCCAGCAGCTTGCTGCGAGCGGCCTCCTACAATGAGCAGTTCTTC	CASSLLRAASYNEQFF
TRBV7-2	TRBJ1-1	NA	TGTGCCAGCAGCTCCCCCGTACCCATCCAAGCTTTCTTT	CASSSPVPIQAFF
TRBV5-1	TRBJ2-5	NA	TGCGCCAGCAGCTCGACGGTACAGAAAGAGACCCAGTACTTC	CASSSTVQKETQYF
TRBV6-2/TRBV6-3	TRBJ2-1	NA	TGTGCCAGCAGTTACAGTCATTACAATGAGCAGTTCTTC	CASSYSHYNEQFF